Presented here are 27 T cell receptor beta chains from one specimen sequenced in a study of OX40 agonist ivuxolimab in advanced cancers. Data came from immunoSEQ multiplex PCR; TCRdb stores just in-frame clones and leaves some out. The sample has more than 25,000 clones; 80% to 90% are singletons. The input for sequencing was CD4+ or CD8+ T cells sorted from blood, taken in a trial of the OX40 agonist ivuxolimab. These receptors all stem from an adult with an advanced solid tumor such as melanoma, head and neck, liver or kidney cancer.

The chain uses TRBV5-4 and TRBJ1-2; 7 bases map to TRBD1. The CDR3 spans 15 residues. Germline-derived CDR1 and CDR2 are SGHNT and YYREEE (reference sequence). V was clipped by 2 bases and J by 5 bases; unmatched bases: 9. CDR3: CASSFRDQQGYGYTF. CDR3 bases: TGTGCCAGCAGCTTCAGAGATCAACAGGGGTATGGCTACACCTTC. The whole variable domain, remainder taken from reference TRBV5-4 and TRBJ1-2, is ETGVTQSPTHLIKTRGQQVTLRCSSQSGHNTVSWYQQALGQGPQFIFQYYREEENGRGNFPPRFSGLQFPNYSSELNVNALELDDSALYLCASSFRDQQGYGYTFGSGTRLTVV.

The rearrangement uses TRBV6-1 and TRBJ1-5; D is ambiguous. The CDR3 runs 13 residues. The germline V and J ends were trimmed by 1 base and 6 bases, with 7 bases remaining between them. Germline values: CDR1 MNHNS, CDR2 SASEGT. The CDR3 bases are TGTGCCAGCAGTGAAGACCATGGTCAGCCCCAGCATTTT. Its translation is CASSEDHGQPQHF.

This chain joins TRBV7-9 and TRBJ2-5; TRBD2 might be the D (7 bases). Germline CDR1 reads SEHNR; CDR2 reads FQNEAQ (reference sequence). Deletions cut 3 bases from V and 3 bases from J, with 14 bases between. This CDR3 is built from 15 residues. CDR3 amino acids: CASSFRGTTEETQYF. CDR3 nucleotides: TGTGCCAGCAGCTTTAGGGGGACTACGGAAGAGACCCAGTACTTC.

The chain carries TRBV2 and TRBJ2-7; D not certain. With 7 bases removed from V and 9 bases from J, the gap between germline ends came to 16 bases. There are 12 residues in the CDR3. From germline, CDR1 is SNHLY and CDR2 FYNNEI. CDR3 DNA: TGTGCCAGCACCCTGGAAGGTTCCGGGCAGTACTTC. Its translation is CASTLEGSGQYF.

This rearrangement joins TRBV15 to TRBJ2-3; 10 bases map to TRBD2. CDR1 is LNHNV and CDR2 is YYDKDF in the germline V gene (reference sequence). CDR3 length: 16 amino acids. Trimming took 3 bases from V and 5 from J; bases not matched to a gene: 8. The CDR3 protein is CATSRGASGSGDTQYF. CDR3 DNA sequence: TGTGCCACCAGCAGGGGGGCTAGCGGGAGTGGAGATACGCAGTATTTT.

The J gene is TRBJ2-7, the V gene TRBV28; 8 bases are shared with TRBD1. The germline V gene encodes CDR1 MDHEN and CDR2 SYDVKM. The ends lost 6 bases at V and 7 bases at J; junction bases unmatched: 8. The CDR3 is 13 amino acids. This chain's CDR3 is CASRTGEGREQYF. Here the CDR3 DNA reads TGTGCCAGCAGGACAGGGGAAGGGAGGGAGCAGTACTTC.

The chain recombines TRBV7-3 with TRBJ2-2; D unclear. The CDR3 runs to 11 residues. The V gene lost 1 base and the J gene lost 8 bases, with 2 bases spanning the gap. Per the germline V gene, CDR1 is SGHTA and CDR2 is FQGTGA. CDR3 in DNA: TGTGCCAGCAGCTTAATGGGGGAGCTGTTTTTT. Its protein product is CASSLMGELFF.

The rearrangement uses TRBV4-1 and TRBJ2-7, with 7 bases fitting TRBD2. This CDR3 spans 16 amino acids. The germline CDR1 and CDR2 sequences are MGHRA and YSYEKL. V lost 3 bases to trimming and J lost 3 bases; unmatched junction nucleotides: 11. The CDR3 loop reads CASSHVGGGGNYEQYF. The CDR3 DNA reads TGCGCCAGCAGCCATGTGGGTGGGGGAGGGAACTACGAGCAGTACTTC.

V gene TRBV5-5 combines with J gene TRBJ2-7, with D possibly being TRBD1 (6 bases). The germline V gene encodes CDR1 SGHKS and CDR2 YYEKEE (reference sequence). The CDR3 covers 15 residues. Trimming removed 4 bases at V and 0 bases at J, with 14 bases between. The CDR3 DNA follows: TGTGCCAGCAGCCTTTCATGGACAGCCTCCTACGAGCAGTACTTC. Translating it yields CASSLSWTASYEQYF.

This clone was found once. The rearrangement uses TRBV7-8 and TRBJ1-4; D uncertain. The CDR3 length is 14 residues. Trimming stripped 5 bases from V and 1 base from J, with 8 bases between. Germline V gene data show CDR1 as SGHVS and CDR2 as FQNEAQ. The CDR3 sequence is CASSPLRTNEKLFF. The CDR3 bases are TGTGCCAGCAGCCCACTCCGAACTAATGAAAAACTGTTTTTT.

This chain uses TRBV5-4 with TRBJ1-2; D not resolved. This CDR3 is built from 13 residues. The V gene's germline CDR1 is SGHNT and CDR2 YYREEE (reference sequence). V was cut by 4 bases and J by 10 bases, with 17 bases left in between. The CDR3 DNA follows: TGTGCCAGCAGCCCTTATCTTTCCCTGAACTACACCTTC. It encodes CASSPYLSLNYTF.

This rearrangement joins TRBV30 to TRBJ1-2; D perhaps matches TRBD1 (5 bases). Trimming left V 6 bases short and J 2 bases short, with 7 bases between. The V gene's germline CDR1 is GTSNPN and CDR2 SVGIG (reference sequence). The CDR3 loop spans 11 amino acids. The CDR3 coding sequence is TGTGCCTGTAAGGGGAACTATGGCTACACCTTC. Protein product: CACKGNYGYTF.

The chain has TRBV9 and TRBJ2-5; D may be TRBD1 or TRBD2 (6 bases each). The CDR3 is made up of 14 amino acids. Trimming removed 4 bases at V and 5 bases at J, with 15 bases between. Germline values: CDR1 SGDLS, CDR2 YYNGEE. The CDR3 bases are TGTGCCAGCAGCCTAGGGGGGTGGCTCGAGACCCAGTACTTC. Protein: CASSLGGWLETQYF.

For this clone: This same CDR3 is encoded by further DNA sequences in the sample. V and J are TRBV7-2 and TRBJ1-5; D not certain. The CDR3 extends over 14 amino acids. Trimming took 1 base from V and 2 from J, leaving 6 bases between them. CDR1 and CDR2 (germline): SGHTA, FQGNSA. CDR3 region: CASSLGWGNQPQHF. In nucleotides, the CDR3 is TGTGCCAGCAGCTTAGGGTGGGGCAATCAGCCCCAGCATTTT. The variable domain in full, with the rest retrieved from reference TRBV7-2 and TRBJ1-5, is GAGVSQSPSNKVTEKGKDVELRCDPISGHTALYWYRQSLGQGLEFLIYFQGNSAPDKSGLPSDRFSAERTGGSVSTLTIQRTQQEDSAVYLCASSLGWGNQPQHFGDGTRLSIL.

Judged by abundance, this clone is medium-sized. The chain recombines TRBV7-9 with TRBJ2-7; D unresolved. The ends were cut back, 5 bases at V and 0 bases at J, with 11 bases in the middle. The CDR3 consists of 14 residues. Germline lookup yields CDR1 SEHNR and CDR2 FQNEAQ (reference sequence). The CDR3 region is CASSPDGPSYEQYF. The CDR3 bases are TGTGCCAGCAGCCCGGACGGACCCTCCTACGAGCAGTACTTC.

V and J are TRBV7-8 and TRBJ2-2; 8 nucleotides line up with TRBD2. The V gene's germline CDR1 is SGHVS and CDR2 FQNEAQ. The CDR3 totals 17 residues. V gave up 3 bases and J gave up 0 bases; unmatched junction bases: 6. CDR3 DNA sequence: TGTGCCAGCAGCTTCTCGGTGGGACTAGCGAACACCGGGGAGCTGTTTTTT. Translation gives CASSFSVGLANTGELFF.

The chain recombines TRBV28 with TRBJ2-1, with D unclear. The CDR3 is 16 amino acids. Germline V gene lookup returns CDR1 MDHEN and CDR2 SYDVKM. V dropped 5 bases and J dropped 0 bases, with 14 bases sitting between them. The CDR3 sequence: CASSRGASSSYNEQFF. In nucleotides, the CDR3 is TGTGCCAGCAGTCGAGGTGCTTCTAGCTCCTACAATGAGCAGTTCTTC.

This clone was recorded only once. The rearrangement links TRBV5-6 to TRBJ2-3; TRBD1 is a possible D gene (6 bases). Trimming cost V 3 bases and J 4 bases, with 15 bases left between them. Germline lookup yields CDR1 SGHDT and CDR2 YYEEEE. The CDR3 is 15 residues long. The CDR3 loop is CASSSRGQGADTQYF. The CDR3 nucleotides are TGTGCCAGCAGCTCGAGGGGACAAGGGGCAGATACGCAGTATTTT.

The chain has TRBV2 and TRBJ2-3, with D possibly TRBD1 on 6 matching bases. Per the germline V gene, CDR1 is SNHLY and CDR2 is FYNNEI. V shed 8 bases and J shed 0 bases, with 12 bases lying between them. The CDR3 consists of 14 residues. This CDR3 is CASGTHPSTDTQYF. In DNA, the CDR3 is TGTGCCAGCGGGACACATCCTAGCACAGATACGCAGTATTTT.

J is TRBJ1-5 and V is TRBV30; the D is unclear. Per the germline V gene, CDR1 is GTSNPN and CDR2 is SVGIG (reference sequence). This CDR3 is built from 13 residues. Deletions cut 3 bases from V and 3 bases from J, with 9 bases between. CDR3: CAWRRRNNQPQHF. For the CDR3, the DNA is TGTGCCTGGAGACGACGGAACAATCAGCCCCAGCATTTT.

This clone was seen more than once but under ten times. This chain joins TRBV7-9 and TRBJ2-7; D perhaps matches TRBD1 (6 bases). Trimming pared 5 bases from V and 7 bases from J, leaving 12 bases between. The CDR3 covers 12 residues. The germline V gene has CDR1 SEHNR and CDR2 FQNEAQ (reference sequence). The CDR3 sequence: CASSPTGFEQYF. DNA for the CDR3: TGTGCCAGCAGCCCAACAGGGTTTGAGCAGTACTTC.

The chain is built from TRBV5-4 and TRBJ2-7; the match to TRBD1 covers 7 bases. Germline loops: CDR1 SGHNT, CDR2 YYREEE (reference sequence). With V trimmed by 0 bases and J by 2 bases, 2 bases remained unmatched. The CDR3 totals 14 residues. The DNA of the CDR3 is TGTGCCAGCAGCTTGGACAGGGGAACCTACGAGCAGTACTTC. Encoded protein: CASSLDRGTYEQYF.

The chain couples TRBV19 to TRBJ1-2; no definite D call. This CDR3 has 15 residues. Germline-derived CDR1 and CDR2 are LNHDA and SQIVND (reference sequence). V gave up 4 bases and J gave up 4 bases, with 16 bases separating them. DNA of the CDR3: TGTGCCAGTAGTAAGACAAGCTTTGGAGGCTATGGCTACACCTTC. As protein: CASSKTSFGGYGYTF.

V gene TRBV18 combines with J gene TRBJ2-6; no firm D call. The germline V and J ends were trimmed by 4 bases and 4 bases, with 23 bases remaining between them. Germline CDR1 is KGHSH and CDR2 is LQKENI. The CDR3 loop spans 19 amino acids. The CDR3 protein is CASSLRDQRTLPGANVLTF. DNA for the CDR3: TGTGCCAGCTCACTCAGAGACCAGAGGACCCTCCCAGGGGCCAACGTCCTGACTTTC.

The rearrangement joins TRBV9 to TRBJ2-5, with D perhaps assigned TRBD1 or TRBD2 (5 bases each). Trimming removed 8 bases from V and 2 bases from J, with 13 bases in between. The CDR3 contains 13 residues. CDR1 is SGDLS, CDR2 YYNGEE, per germline. As DNA, the CDR3 is TGTGCCAGTCAGGGACCTTTACAAGAGACCCAGTACTTC. Translation gives CASQGPLQETQYF.

The chain employs TRBV15 and TRBJ1-1, with no clear D. The germline V gene encodes CDR1 LNHNV and CDR2 YYDKDF (reference sequence). This CDR3 contains 16 residues. The V and J ends lost 3 bases and 1 base respectively, with 15 bases between them. CDR3 loop: CATSSPLDLGNTEAFF. CDR3 DNA sequence: TGTGCCACCAGCAGTCCGCTGGATTTAGGGAACACTGAAGCTTTCTTT.

The V gene is TRBV7-9, the J gene TRBJ1-2; unclear D gene. V was trimmed by 3 bases and J by 5 bases, leaving 10 bases between them. The CDR3 covers 13 residues. CDR1 and CDR2 from the germline V gene are SEHNR and FQNEAQ (reference sequence). The CDR3 loop reads CASSFREGYGYTF. The CDR3 DNA reads as TGTGCCAGCAGCTTCCGGGAAGGGTATGGCTACACCTTC.